This T cell receptor beta chain was obtained from a study of blood T cell repertoires in COVID-19. In the study overall: Acute and convalescent COVID-19 samples came from the United States, Italy and Spain. Nucleic acid was either cDNA or gDNA, and it came from T cells, B-cell-depleted T cells, or PBMCs.

Germline lookup yields CDR1 LNHDA and CDR2 SQIVND (reference sequence). Trimming removed 5 bases at V and 3 bases at J, with 20 bases between. The CDR3 sequence is 17 residues long. As originally analysed: Amplification from reference gene primers served as the basis for estimated nucleated cell counts. TCRdb keeps only in-frame clones here, not all; method: immunoSEQ multiplex PCR. V and J calls and clone size are given by that table; D and trimming were obtained from the DNA. There are about 240,000 clones in the sample; roughly 80% occur only once, and over 7.5% lies in the top ten. The sample was peripheral blood. J is TRBJ1-5 and V is TRBV19; maybe TRBD1 (5 bases). This clonotype originated in a woman older than 75 with acute or convalescent COVID-19. This CDR3 reads CASSLNQGLSVNQPQHF. Here the CDR3 DNA reads TGTGCCAGTAGTCTAAACCAGGGTCTCTCAGTCAATCAGCCCCAGCATTTT.